The sequence of this T cell receptor (beta chain) was determined in a study of T cell responses to AZD1222 COVID-19 vaccine. Study findings and constraints: Across spike, vaccine-associated CD4 TCRs were found, dominant at 160-218 and 743-854.

On this clone: Antigen: not known.

The method was immunoSEQ multiplex PCR; TCRdb's version includes in-frame clones alone and lacks a portion of them. The sample shows about 120,000 clones, roughly nine tenths of them seen only once. The clonotype comes from an adult in good health. The source material was peripheral blood, sampled on day 0 of AZD1222 vaccination.

The CDR3 region has the DNA TGTGCCAGCAGTTTATCTTGGAGTGGCTACACCTTC. This codes for CASSLSWSGYTF. The chain couples TRBV28 to TRBJ1-2; unclear D gene. Per germline, CDR1 MDHEN and CDR2 SYDVKM. The length of the CDR3 is 12 residues. Trimming stripped 1 base from V and 7 bases from J, with 7 bases between.